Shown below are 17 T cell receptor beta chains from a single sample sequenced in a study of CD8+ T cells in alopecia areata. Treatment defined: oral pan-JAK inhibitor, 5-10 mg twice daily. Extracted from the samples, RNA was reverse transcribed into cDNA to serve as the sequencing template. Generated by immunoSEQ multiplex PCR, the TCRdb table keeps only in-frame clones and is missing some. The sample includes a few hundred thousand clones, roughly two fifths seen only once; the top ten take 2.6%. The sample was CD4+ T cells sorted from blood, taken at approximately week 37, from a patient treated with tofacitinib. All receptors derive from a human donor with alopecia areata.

For the CDR3, the DNA is TGCGCCAGCAGCCCCACCGTACAGGGAACCGGCGATACGCAGTATTTT. It is translated as CASSPTVQGTGDTQYF. The gene calls are TRBV5-1 and TRBJ2-3; maybe TRBD1 (6 bases). The CDR3 is 16 amino acids. Germline-derived CDR1 and CDR2 are SGHRS and YFSETQ. V was trimmed by 4 bases and J by 6 bases, leaving 21 bases between them.

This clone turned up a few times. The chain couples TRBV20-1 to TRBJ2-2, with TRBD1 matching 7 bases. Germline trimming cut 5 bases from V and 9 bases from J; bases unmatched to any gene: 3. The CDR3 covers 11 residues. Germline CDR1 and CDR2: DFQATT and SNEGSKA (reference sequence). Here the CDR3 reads CSAQTGWELFF. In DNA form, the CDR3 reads TGCAGTGCTCAGACAGGGTGGGAGCTGTTTTTT.

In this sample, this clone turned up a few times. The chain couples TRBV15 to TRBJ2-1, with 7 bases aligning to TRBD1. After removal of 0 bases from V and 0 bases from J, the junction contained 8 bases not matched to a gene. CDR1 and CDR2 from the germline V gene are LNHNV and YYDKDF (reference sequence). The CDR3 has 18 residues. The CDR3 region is CATSRDRKGQTSYNEQFF. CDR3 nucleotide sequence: TGTGCCACCAGCAGAGATAGGAAGGGACAGACCTCCTACAATGAGCAGTTCTTC.

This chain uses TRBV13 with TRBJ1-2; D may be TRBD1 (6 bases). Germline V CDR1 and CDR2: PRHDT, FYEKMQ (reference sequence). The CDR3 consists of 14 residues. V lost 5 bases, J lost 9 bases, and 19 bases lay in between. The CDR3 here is CASSTRGPTRSYTF. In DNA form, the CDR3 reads TGTGCCAGCAGCACGCGGGGGCCTACTAGAAGCTACACCTTC.

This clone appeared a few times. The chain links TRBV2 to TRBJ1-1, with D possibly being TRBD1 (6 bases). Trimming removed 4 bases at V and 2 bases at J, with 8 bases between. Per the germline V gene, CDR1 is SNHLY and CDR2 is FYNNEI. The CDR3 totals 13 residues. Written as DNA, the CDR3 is TGTGCCAGCAGTGCGGACAGAAACACTGAAGCTTTCTTT. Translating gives CASSADRNTEAFF.

The CDR3 DNA reads as TGCAGCCCTTGGGGGGGGACCCAGTACTTC. It translates to CSPWGGTQYF. The chain recombines TRBV20-1 with TRBJ2-5; 7 bases are shared with TRBD2. Germline lookup yields CDR1 DFQATT and CDR2 SNEGSKA (reference sequence). The CDR3 has 10 residues.

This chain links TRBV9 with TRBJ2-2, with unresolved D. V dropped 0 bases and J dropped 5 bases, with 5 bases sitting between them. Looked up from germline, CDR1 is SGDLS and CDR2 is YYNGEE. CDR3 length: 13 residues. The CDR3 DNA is TGTGCCAGCAGCGTAGTCCATACCGGGGAGCTGTTTTTT. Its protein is CASSVVHTGELFF.

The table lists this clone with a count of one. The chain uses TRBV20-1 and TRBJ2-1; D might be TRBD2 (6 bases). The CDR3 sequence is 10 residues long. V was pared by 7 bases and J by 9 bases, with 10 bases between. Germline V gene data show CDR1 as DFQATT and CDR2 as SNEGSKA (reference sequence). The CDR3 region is CSGRESEQFF. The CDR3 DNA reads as TGCAGTGGGCGGGAATCTGAGCAGTTCTTC.

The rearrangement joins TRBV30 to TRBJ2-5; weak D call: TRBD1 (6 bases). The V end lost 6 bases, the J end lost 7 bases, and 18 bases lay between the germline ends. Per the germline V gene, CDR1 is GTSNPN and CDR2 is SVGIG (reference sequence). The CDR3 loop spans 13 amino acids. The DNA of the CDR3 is TGTGCCTGCCAGGACAGTGCAGTAGGGACCCAGTACTTC. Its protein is CACQDSAVGTQYF.

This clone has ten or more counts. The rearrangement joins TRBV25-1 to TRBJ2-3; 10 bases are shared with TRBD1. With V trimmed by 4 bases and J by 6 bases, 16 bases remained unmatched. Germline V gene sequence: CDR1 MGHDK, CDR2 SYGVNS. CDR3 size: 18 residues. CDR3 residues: CASSGYPIPGQGMDTQYF. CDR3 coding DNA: TGTGCCAGCAGTGGATACCCTATACCGGGACAGGGGATGGATACGCAGTATTTT.

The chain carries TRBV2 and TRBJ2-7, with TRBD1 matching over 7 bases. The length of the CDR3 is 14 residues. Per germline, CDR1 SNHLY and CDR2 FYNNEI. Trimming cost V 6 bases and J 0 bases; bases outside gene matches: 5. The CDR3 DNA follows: TGTGCCAGCAGCCTTGACAGGGCCTCCTACGAGCAGTACTTC. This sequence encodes CASSLDRASYEQYF.

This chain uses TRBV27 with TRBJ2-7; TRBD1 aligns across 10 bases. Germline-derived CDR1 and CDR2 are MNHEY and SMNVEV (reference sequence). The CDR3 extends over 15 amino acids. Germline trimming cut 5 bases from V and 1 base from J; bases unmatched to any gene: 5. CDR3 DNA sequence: TGTGCCAGCAGTCCAGGGACAGGGGTTTCCTACGAGCAGTACTTC. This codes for CASSPGTGVSYEQYF.

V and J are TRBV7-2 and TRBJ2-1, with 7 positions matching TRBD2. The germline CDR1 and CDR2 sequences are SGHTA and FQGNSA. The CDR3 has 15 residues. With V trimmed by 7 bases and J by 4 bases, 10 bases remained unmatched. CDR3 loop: CASILWEGPYNEQFF. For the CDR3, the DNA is TGTGCCAGCATCCTTTGGGAGGGGCCTTACAATGAGCAGTTCTTC.

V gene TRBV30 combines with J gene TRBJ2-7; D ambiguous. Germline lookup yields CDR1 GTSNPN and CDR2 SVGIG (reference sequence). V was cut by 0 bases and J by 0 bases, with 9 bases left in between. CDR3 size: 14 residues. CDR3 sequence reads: CAWSVGRLSYEQYF. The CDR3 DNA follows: TGTGCCTGGAGTGTAGGGCGGCTCTCCTACGAGCAGTACTTC.

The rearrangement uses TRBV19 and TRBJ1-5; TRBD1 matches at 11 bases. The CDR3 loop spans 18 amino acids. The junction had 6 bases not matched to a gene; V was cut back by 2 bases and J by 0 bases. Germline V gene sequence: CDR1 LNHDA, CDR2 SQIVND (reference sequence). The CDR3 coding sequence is TGTGCCAGTAGTATACGGGACAGGGGGGTCTATAGCAATCAGCCCCAGCATTTT. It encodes CASSIRDRGVYSNQPQHF.

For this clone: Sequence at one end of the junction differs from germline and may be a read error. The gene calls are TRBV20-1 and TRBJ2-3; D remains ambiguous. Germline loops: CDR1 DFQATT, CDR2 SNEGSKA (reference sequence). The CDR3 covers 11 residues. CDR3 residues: CSARPNPVGRF. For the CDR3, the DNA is TGCAGTGCTAGACCAAACCCCGTAGGTCGCTTT.

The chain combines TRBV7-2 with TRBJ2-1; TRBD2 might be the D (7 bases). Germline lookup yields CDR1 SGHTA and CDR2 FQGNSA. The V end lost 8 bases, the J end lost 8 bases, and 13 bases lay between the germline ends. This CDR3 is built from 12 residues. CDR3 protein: CASRSGGDEQFF. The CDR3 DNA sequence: TGTGCCAGCCGGTCGGGGGGCGATGAGCAGTTCTTC. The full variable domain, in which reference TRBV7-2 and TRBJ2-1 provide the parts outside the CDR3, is GAGVSQSPSNKVTEKGKDVELRCDPISGHTALYWYRQSLGQGLEFLIYFQGNSAPDKSGLPSDRFSAERTGGSVSTLTIQRTQQEDSAVYLCASRSGGDEQFFGPGTRLTVL.